This T cell receptor (beta chain) stems from a study of cytomegalovirus exposure and HLA in healthy donors (dated by TCRdb to 2016 to 2017). Broadly, across the study: An earlier analysis of roughly 570 of the donors reported 276 Gb of sequence data and 95 million to 130 million unique TCR beta sequences obtained from about 180 million T cells. Roughly 300 gigabases of sequencing data and 70 million to 85 million unique TCR sequences were included in an early release covering about 700 HLA-typed donors. In a later genetic analysis, genome-wide SNP genotypes for about three fifths of the roughly 670 donors were used, and that subset was treated as a discovery cohort. Using immunosequencing, the study profiled T cell repertoires from some 670 subjects and related those repertoires to cytomegalovirus serostatus. Donor age, sex, ethnicity and CMV serostatus were collected together with the repertoire data. On average, 235,054 unique TCR beta nucleotide sequences were sequenced per donor among about 400 genotyped donors of the cohort, with 15% to 20% of those sequences being non-productive. The number of donors typed differed by locus, with roughly 629-640 for A, B, C, DRB1 and DQB1, around 500 for DQA1, about 610 for DPA1, and around 430 for DPB1. Of the 300 to 450 genotyped donors, over 65% fell in the genetic ancestry cluster associated with self-reported Caucasian donors. In a later analysis, previously published TCR beta repertoires from some 640 donors were re-analyzed and high-resolution HLA genotyping was added so that TCR occurrence patterns could be studied. Along with the approximately 620-subject first cohort, a separate validation cohort of 120 different subjects was used. HLA typing included class I and class II loci at four-digit resolution. The study aimed to test whether cataloging public T cell receptors could reveal signatures of past pathogen exposure. To decide whether each TCR beta V gene segment behaved as functional or pseudogenic, an earlier analysis of some 600 of the donors relied on high-throughput TCR beta sequencing. The study combined high-throughput TCR immunosequencing, statistical association of individual TCRs with disease status, and machine learning to predict cytomegalovirus infection status. Because of strong linkage in the cohort, a few DR-DQ haplotypes were treated as single units for association and clustering. In the later analysis, no new phenotypic data were used to find candidate immune exposures; instead, reliance was placed on TCR beta sequences and their occurrence across donors. Every discovery cohort repertoire had been produced on one sequencing platform.

The junction shows trimming of 3 bases on V and 0 bases on J, plus 14 bases between the germline ends. Reading the germline V gene (reference sequence) gives CDR1 SEHNR and CDR2 FQNEAQ. From cysteine to phenylalanine, the CDR3 is 17 amino acids long. The CDR3 DNA has 51 bases and is translated from base 1. Receptor amplification or capture employed the immunoSEQ multiplex PCR assay. A mixture of 60 forward primers for TCR Vbeta segments and 13 reverse primers for TCR Jbeta segments was used in the multiplex PCR. The CDR3 region of rearranged TCR beta genes was amplified from genomic DNA with a multiplex PCR assay. The amplified TCR beta libraries were sequenced on the Illumina HiSeq System as 87-base-pair reads. On the authors' methods: In a later analysis, tens of millions of unique TCR beta chains were counted across the roughly 700 repertoires, and about 9.9 million of these chains were shared by at least two donors. To remove PCR and sequencing errors, raw reads were error-corrected and collapsed into unique sequences using a nearest-neighbor algorithm that merged closely related sequences. To assign V, D and J gene segments, CDR3 sequences were aligned to IMGT reference sequences. For a sequence to be retained, a match of at least six nucleotides was required to both a V gene segment and a J gene segment. Rearrangements were classified as productive when the CDR3 lacked stop codons and remained in frame with V and J, and all other rearrangements were classified as non-productive. Following IMGT convention, CDR3 was defined as the stretch from the second conserved V-encoded cysteine up to the conserved J-encoded phenylalanine. In an earlier analysis of just under 600 of the donors, sequences lacking an unambiguous match to a single V gene segment were excluded. An earlier analysis of several hundred of the donors classified V segments as functional when productive rearrangements were above 56.7% and as segregating when the standard deviation between donors was above 5%. To diagnose cytomegalovirus status from the catalog of TCR beta chain sequences, a statistical classification framework was built. In a later analysis, V and J genes were assigned by comparing TCR nucleotide sequences against IMGT/GENE-DB human TR gene sequences. Using the TCRdist pipeline, a later analysis assigned CDR3 sequences along with most-parsimonious VDJ recombination scenarios. In a later analysis, each TCR beta chain was defined by its CDR3 amino acid sequence together with its V-gene family, and reads without a unique V-gene family were excluded. As a way to deal with suspected cross-contamination and a sequencing artifact, a later analysis dropped hundreds of nucleotide sequences that were highly shared and had low generation probability. A later analysis calculated a clonal expansion index for each public chain from normalized within-repertoire ranks of inferred template counts. In a later analysis, generation probabilities were computed using a VDJ recombination model fitted to out-of-frame rearrangements, and the results were checked against IGoR. A later analysis scored TCR-TCR, TCR-HLA and TCR-CMV co-occurrence with hypergeometric tests, applying a repertoire-size bias correction to TCR pairs. In a later analysis, false discovery rates were estimated by permuting HLA or CMV assignments 20 times. A later analysis grouped co-occurring TCRs with DBSCAN, adding TCRdist sequence similarity when clustering within HLA-allele-positive subsets. Repertoires with fewer than 30,000 or more than 120,000 public chains, plus five repertoires with anomalous nucleotide sharing, were excluded from co-occurrence clustering. The source is immuneACCESS, and TCRdb retained only in-frame sequences with V and J called. Part of the clones is not carried over; for the studies checked, unresolved V genes explain less than half of this, and the remainder is unexplained. That table furnishes V, J and clone size, whereas the DNA furnished D and trimming. This sample is represented by roughly 180,000 clones; more than 70% of them were singletons. The ten top clones hold more than 1.1% of the sample.

Details on this clone: The antigen it binds to is not known. It has no much larger one-base neighbor in the sample; base qualities were not kept.

The cohort comprised fewer than 750 healthy bone marrow donors. At the time of sampling, all cohort members were nominally healthy, though unrecorded immune exposures were likely present. The donor was CMV seropositive and was included in the group of some 290 seropositive cohort members. A peripheral blood sample was collected from each donor, and TCR beta sequencing was performed on peripheral blood mononuclear cells. Genomic DNA was extracted from the blood cell samples with the Qiagen DNeasy Blood Extraction Kit. The paper as a whole reports these results and caveats: When HLA alleles, especially DR and DQ, strongly co-occurred, attributing TCR associations to individual alleles was difficult. Most TCR sequences were seen in very few donors, while some public TCRs were found in many individuals. Immune exposure information for the cohort was limited to CMV serostatus. Presence/absence analyses assumed roughly uniform sequencing depth across donors, an assumption that may not hold. A few of the identified cytomegalovirus-associated TCR beta chains were confirmed in vitro to be specific for cytomegalovirus antigens. A group of highly shared sequence variants was considered likely to be a technical artifact of the sequencing pipeline. Because some donors lacked HLA typing at each locus, the association tests relied only on the typed subset. At a false discovery rate of 0.05, a later analysis linked under 20,000 TCR beta sequences to specific HLA alleles. In a later analysis, the rate of TCR association differed among HLA loci, with DRB1 alleles having the most associated TCRs and HLA-C alleles having the fewest. Some IMGT-functional V segments, including TRBV6-2 and TRBV6-3, could not be told apart with the 87-base-pair reads, so those segments were excluded. A later analysis found that most CMV-associated TCR beta chains appeared HLA-restricted, with HLA associations seemingly driven largely by CMV exposure. This cohort had only TCR beta chains sequenced, and the lack of alpha or paired-chain data limited which features could be detected. Broadly in line with IMGT annotations, most TCR beta V segments showed up in productive rearrangements about 90% or about 30% of the time in an earlier analysis of 450 to 600 of the donors. A later genetic analysis associated a missense DCLRE1C variant with V-gene and J-gene trimming of TCR beta chains, and an independent cohort replicated the association. The authors suggested that the approach could potentially be generalized to other disease states and immunological phenotypes. A later genetic analysis reported fewer N-insertions in productive TCRs among donors in an Asian-associated ancestry cluster than the roughly 620-donor mean. A further reported finding was that TCR beta sequences accurately predicted the HLA-A and HLA-B alleles for most subjects in the first cohort. Linkage disequilibrium might explain the correlated functional status among segregating V segments, but an unknown experimental factor could not be ruled out. In a later analysis, HLA-associated TCR beta chains were found to be more clonally expanded and to have lower generation probabilities than equally common non-associated chains. A total of roughly 160 TCR beta chains were listed by the study as associated with cytomegalovirus. Cytomegalovirus status was reported to be diagnosed by the classifier with high specificity and sensitivity in both the original and validation cohorts. Several of the top co-occurrence clusters appeared to be linked to parvovirus B19, influenza, CMV and Epstein-Barr virus, according to a later analysis. The earlier analysis of approximately 590 of the donors excluded roughly 16 rarely observed V segments, including chromosome 9 orphons, because counts were too low.

The specimen sequenced was PBMCs. This TCR was recovered from a girl between 10 and 17 years old in good health and CMV-seropositive. The chain is encoded by TRBV7-9 joined to TRBJ2-2; TRBD2 is possibly the D segment (5 matching bases). The nucleotide sequence is given as TGTGCCAGCAGCTTCCCCCCCGGCGGGCCGAACACCGGGGAGCTGTTTTTT. Translated, it gives CASSFPPGGPNTGELFF.